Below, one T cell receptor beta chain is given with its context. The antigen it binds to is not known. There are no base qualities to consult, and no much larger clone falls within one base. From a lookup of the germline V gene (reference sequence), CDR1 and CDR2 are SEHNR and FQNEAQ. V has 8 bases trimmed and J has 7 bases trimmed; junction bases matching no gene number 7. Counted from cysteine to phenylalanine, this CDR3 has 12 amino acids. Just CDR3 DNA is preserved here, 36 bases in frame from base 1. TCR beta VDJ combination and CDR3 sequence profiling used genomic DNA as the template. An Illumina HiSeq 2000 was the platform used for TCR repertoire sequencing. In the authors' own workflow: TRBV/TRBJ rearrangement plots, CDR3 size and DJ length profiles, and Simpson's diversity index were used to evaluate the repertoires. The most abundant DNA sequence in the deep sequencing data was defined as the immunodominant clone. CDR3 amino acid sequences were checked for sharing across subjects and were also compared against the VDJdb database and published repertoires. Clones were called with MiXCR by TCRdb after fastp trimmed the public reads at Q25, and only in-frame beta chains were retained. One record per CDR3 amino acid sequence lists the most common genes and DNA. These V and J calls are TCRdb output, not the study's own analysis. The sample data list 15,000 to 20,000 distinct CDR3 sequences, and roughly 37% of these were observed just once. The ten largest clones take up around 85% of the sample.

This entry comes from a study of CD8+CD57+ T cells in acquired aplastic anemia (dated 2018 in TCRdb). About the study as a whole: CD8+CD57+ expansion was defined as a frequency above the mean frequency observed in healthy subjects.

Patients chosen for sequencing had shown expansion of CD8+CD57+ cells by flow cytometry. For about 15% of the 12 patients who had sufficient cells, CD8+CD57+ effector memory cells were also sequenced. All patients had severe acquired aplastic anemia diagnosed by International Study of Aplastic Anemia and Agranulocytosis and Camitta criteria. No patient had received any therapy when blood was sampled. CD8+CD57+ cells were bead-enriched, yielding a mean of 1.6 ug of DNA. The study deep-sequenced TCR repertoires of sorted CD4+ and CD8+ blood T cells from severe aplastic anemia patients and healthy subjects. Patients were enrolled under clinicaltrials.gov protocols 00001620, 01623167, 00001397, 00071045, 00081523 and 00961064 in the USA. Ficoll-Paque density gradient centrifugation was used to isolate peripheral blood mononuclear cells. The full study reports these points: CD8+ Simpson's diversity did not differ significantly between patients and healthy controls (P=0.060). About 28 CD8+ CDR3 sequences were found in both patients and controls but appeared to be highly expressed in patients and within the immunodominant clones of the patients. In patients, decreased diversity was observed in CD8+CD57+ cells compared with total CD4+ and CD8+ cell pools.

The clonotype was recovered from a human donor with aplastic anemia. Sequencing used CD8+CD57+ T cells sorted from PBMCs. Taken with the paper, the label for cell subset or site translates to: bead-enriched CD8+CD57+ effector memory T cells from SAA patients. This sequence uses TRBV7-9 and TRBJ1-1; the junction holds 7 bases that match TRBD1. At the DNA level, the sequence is TGTGCCAGCGGAAACAGGGGATATGAAGCTTTCTTT. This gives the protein CASGNRGYEAFF. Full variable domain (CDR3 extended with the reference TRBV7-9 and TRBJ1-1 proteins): DTGVSQNPRHKITKRGQNVTFRCDPISEHNRLYWYRQTLGQGPEFLTYFQNEAQLEKSRLLSDRFSAERPKGSFSTLEIQRTEQGDSAMYLCASGNRGYEAFFGQGTRLTVV.